This T cell receptor beta chain was documented in a study of regulatory T cells in long-lasting Graves disease. Study information: The term persistent Graves' disease signified upward of 5 years on antithyroid drugs with positive TSH receptor antibodies. Study-wide points: Sample size, which was small, may have reduced accuracy. TCR diversity was lower in persistent Graves' patients than in newly diagnosed ones. Gene preferences differed: TRBV28, TRBJ1-2, TRBJ2-5 in persistent cases.

There are many counts of this clonotype. Its antigen is undetermined. The CDR3 covers 13 residues. From germline, CDR1 is MNHEY and CDR2 SMNVEV (reference sequence). V was clipped by 6 bases and J by 4 bases, with 10 bases between them. Time point in this sample: persistent/refractory GD, antithyroid drugs over 5 years with positive TRAb. The TCR library was prepared using RNA isolated from PBMCs. Arm-PCR of CDR3 regions with iRepertoire HTBI primers generated TCR beta libraries. TCRdb re-derived calls from the multiplex PCR reads in MiXCR, one entry per CDR3 protein. The data show approximately 440,000 distinct CDR3 sequences, about a quarter seen once.

The sample consisted of peripheral blood mononuclear cells (PBMCs), taken when the disease was refractory, from a patient treated with antithyroid drugs. The chain joins TRBV27 to TRBJ2-1, with unresolved D. The sequence came from a female donor with Graves disease. The CDR3 nucleotides are TGTGCCAGCAGCCCGACTGAATACAATGAGCAGTTCTTC. Its protein is CASSPTEYNEQFF.